Shown below are 28 T cell receptor beta chains from a single sample sequenced in a study of blood T cell repertoires in COVID-19. The data were produced by immunoSEQ multiplex PCR, yet TCRdb's version contains in-frame clones alone and is incomplete. The sample lists about 430,000 clones; roughly 90% were seen once. The sequenced sample was peripheral blood. These receptors came from a young man with COVID-19, enrolled during active disease.

The chain joins TRBV9 to TRBJ2-1; 8 nucleotides match TRBD2. CDR1 and CDR2 from the germline V gene are SGDLS and YYNGEE. The CDR3 contains 17 residues. V gave up 4 bases and J gave up 5 bases; unmatched junction bases: 14. The CDR3: CASSLTPGLAGHNEQFF. The CDR3 DNA follows: TGTGCCAGCAGCCTCACACCAGGCCTAGCGGGCCACAATGAGCAGTTCTTC.

The V call is TRBV3-1 (or the pseudogene TRBV3-2), the J call TRBJ2-5; the match to TRBD2 covers 12 bases. V shed 2 bases and J 0 bases; nucleotides not matched to a gene: 1. Germline V lookup: CDR1 LGHDT, CDR2 YNNKEL (reference sequence). The CDR3 runs to 16 residues. CDR3 DNA sequence: TGTGCCAGCAGCCAACGACTAGCGGGGGACCAAGAGACCCAGTACTTC. Amino acids: CASSQRLAGDQETQYF.

This clone was seen a few times. This chain uses TRBV10-1 with TRBJ1-4; D may be TRBD1 (6 bases). V was pared by 6 bases and J by 2 bases, with 16 bases between. Germline V gene sequence: CDR1 WNHNN, CDR2 SYGVQD (reference sequence). The CDR3 runs to 16 residues. Here the CDR3 reads CASRREGGGTNEKLFF. The CDR3 region has the DNA TGCGCCAGCAGGAGGGAGGGGGGCGGCACTAATGAAAAACTGTTTTTT.

The rearrangement uses TRBV11-3 and TRBJ2-7; 8 nucleotides line up with TRBD1. The ends lost 5 bases at V and 5 bases at J; junction bases unmatched: 11. The CDR3 contains 15 residues. CDR1 SGHNT and CDR2 YENEEA come from the germline V gene. CDR3 sequence reads: CASSPYSRTGNEQYF. The CDR3 DNA reads TGTGCCAGCAGCCCCTATTCACGGACAGGGAACGAGCAGTACTTC.

The rearrangement uses TRBV4-1 and TRBJ2-5; 10 bases line up with TRBD1. This CDR3 spans 14 amino acids. V gave up 4 bases and J gave up 3 bases; unmatched junction bases: 2. CDR1 and CDR2 (germline): MGHRA, YSYEKL. CDR3 nucleotides: TGCGCCAGCAGCCGCGGGACAGGGGAAGAGACCCAGTACTTC. Encoded protein: CASSRGTGEETQYF.

The chain joins TRBV6-1 to TRBJ2-3; a weak D match, TRBD1 (8 bases). Trimming left V 2 bases short and J 1 base short, with 13 bases between. The germline CDR1 and CDR2 sequences are MNHNS and SASEGT. The CDR3 is made up of 16 amino acids. CDR3 loop: CASSEWGGQGTDTQYF. CDR3 in DNA: TGTGCCAGCAGTGAATGGGGGGGACAGGGCACAGATACGCAGTATTTT.

V is TRBV6-1 and J is TRBJ2-7; 8 nucleotides line up with TRBD2. With 1 base clipped from V and 4 bases from J, the junction kept 6 bases outside the gene matches. From germline, CDR1 is MNHNS and CDR2 SASEGT. CDR3 length equals 15 residues. The CDR3: CASSEESGSSYEQYF. For the CDR3, the DNA is TGTGCCAGCAGTGAAGAAAGCGGGAGCTCATACGAGCAGTACTTC.

The rearrangement uses TRBV4-2 and TRBJ2-2; D is uncertain. The CDR3 covers 15 residues. CDR1 and CDR2 from the germline V gene are LGHNA and YNFKEQ. V lost 1 base and J 1 base, leaving 7 bases between the germline ends. The CDR3 DNA follows: TGTGCCAGCAGCCAAGCCTACCAGAACACCGGGGAGCTGTTTTTT. It specifies CASSQAYQNTGELFF.

This chain joins TRBV19 and TRBJ1-5, with TRBD1 matching 7 bases. CDR3 length: 12 amino acids. Unmatched junction bases numbered 2, after V lost 8 bases and J lost 4 bases. Germline CDR1 and CDR2: LNHDA and SQIVND (reference sequence). The CDR3 DNA reads as TGTGCCAGTGGGGACAGAAATCAGCCCCAGCATTTT. Translation: CASGDRNQPQHF.

V gene TRBV19 combines with J gene TRBJ1-1, with a possible D match to TRBD1 (6 bases). Germline CDR1 reads LNHDA; CDR2 reads SQIVND (reference sequence). This CDR3 has 15 residues. V was clipped by 6 bases and J by 6 bases, with 20 bases between them. CDR3 residues: CASRLIGTKSPEAFF. The CDR3 DNA reads TGTGCCAGTAGGCTAATCGGGACAAAGAGTCCTGAAGCTTTCTTT.

The chain uses TRBV25-1 and TRBJ2-5; TRBD2 matches at 9 bases. J gave up 3 bases and V 3 bases, and 8 bases lay outside the gene matches. This CDR3 contains 16 residues. The V gene's germline CDR1 is MGHDK and CDR2 SYGVNS. The CDR3 DNA reads as TGTGCCAGCAGTGACTCCCTGACTAGCGGAAAAGAGACCCAGTACTTC. Protein sequence: CASSDSLTSGKETQYF.

This chain links TRBV3-1 (or the pseudogene TRBV3-2) with TRBJ2-2; D is possibly TRBD1 (5 bases). CDR1 and CDR2 from the germline V gene are LGHDT and YNNKEL (reference sequence). This CDR3 is 12 amino acids long. Trimming left V 4 bases short and J 5 bases short, with 5 bases between. As DNA, the CDR3 is TGTGCCAGCAGCCGACAGACCGGGGAGCTGTTTTTT. This gives the protein CASSRQTGELFF.

J is TRBJ2-7 and V is TRBV5-1, with 8 bases identical to TRBD1. Trimming at V came to 0 bases and at J to 5 bases, leaving 13 bases not matched to a gene. CDR1 SGHRS and CDR2 YFSETQ come from the germline V gene. CDR3 length equals 17 residues. The CDR3 DNA is TGCGCCAGCAGCTTGGGGCGGGACAGGAAACCCTTCCACGAGCAGTACTTC. This translates into CASSLGRDRKPFHEQYF. Supplemented by reference TRBV5-1 and TRBJ2-7, the full variable domain reads KAGVTQTPRYLIKTRGQQVTLSCSPISGHRSVSWYQQTPGQGLQFLFEYFSETQRNKGNFPGRFSGRQFSNSRSEMNVSTLELGDSALYLCASSLGRDRKPFHEQYFGPGTRLTVT.

This chain connects TRBV28 to TRBJ2-2; TRBD2 aligns across 8 bases. The trim removed 3 bases at V and 3 bases at J, leaving 9 bases unmatched. CDR1 MDHEN and CDR2 SYDVKM come from the germline V gene. CDR3 size: 17 residues. The CDR3 nucleotides read TGTGCCAGCAGTTTCCTCCCCTCGGGGGGGCACACCGGGGAGCTGTTTTTT. Protein: CASSFLPSGGHTGELFF.

This rearrangement joins TRBV30 to TRBJ1-5; a possible D gene is TRBD1 (5 bases). Looked up from germline, CDR1 is GTSNPN and CDR2 is SVGIG (reference sequence). The CDR3 runs to 19 residues. V dropped 1 base and J dropped 1 base, with 23 bases sitting between them. Written as DNA, the CDR3 is TGTGCCTGGAGTGCTACCCGCTCCACCTGGGGCTTGAGCAATCAGCCCCAGCATTTT. This translates into CAWSATRSTWGLSNQPQHF.

The chain combines TRBV5-8 with TRBJ1-2; TRBD1 agrees at 7 bases. Germline V gene data show CDR1 as SGHTS and CDR2 as YDEGEE. V shed 3 bases, J shed 2 bases, and the junction held 7 bases outside the gene matches. CDR3 length equals 15 residues. The CDR3 DNA is TGTGCCAGCAGCTCAAGACAGGGAGCGAACTATGGCTACACCTTC. Translated, it gives CASSSRQGANYGYTF. Supplemented by reference TRBV5-8 and TRBJ1-2, the full variable domain reads EAGVTQSPTHLIKTRGQQATLRCSPISGHTSVYWYQQALGLGLQFLLWYDEGEERNRGNFPPRFSGRQFPNYSSELNVNALELEDSALYLCASSSRQGANYGYTFGSGTRLTVV.

This clone was seen a handful of times. The rearrangement uses TRBV6-1 and TRBJ2-7; D is ambiguous. The V end was cut by 2 bases, the J end by 1 base, with 3 bases between. Germline V gives CDR1 MNHNS, CDR2 SASEGT. This CDR3 contains 12 residues. The CDR3 loop reads CASSEQSYEQYF. The CDR3 nucleotides read TGTGCCAGCAGTGAACAGTCCTACGAGCAGTACTTC.

The chain employs TRBV11-1 and TRBJ1-6; 9 bases are shared with TRBD1. Germline V gene data show CDR1 as SGHAT and CDR2 as FQDESV (reference sequence). The CDR3 runs to 14 residues. V shed 6 bases and J 7 bases; nucleotides not matched to a gene: 4. The CDR3 loop is CASSLQGANSPLHF. The CDR3 DNA reads TGTGCCAGCAGTCTACAGGGGGCCAATTCACCCCTCCACTTT. The complete variable domain, with remaining parts taken from reference TRBV11-1 and TRBJ1-6, reads EAEVAQSPRYKITEKSQAVAFWCDPISGHATLYWYRQILGQGPELLVQFQDESVVDDSQLPKDRFSAERLKGVDSTLKIQPAELGDSAMYLCASSLQGANSPLHFGNGTRLTVT.

This rearrangement joins TRBV5-4 to TRBJ2-2, with a tentative D call TRBD1 (6 bases). Germline assignment: CDR1 SGHNT and CDR2 YYREEE (reference sequence). The length of the CDR3 is 15 residues. V was trimmed by 2 bases and J by 4 bases, leaving 12 bases between them. CDR3: CASSFNTGSTGELFF. The DNA of the CDR3 is TGTGCCAGCAGCTTTAACACAGGGAGCACCGGGGAGCTGTTTTTT.

This clone was picked up one time. This chain links TRBV14 with TRBJ1-3, with D possibly matching TRBD1 (5 bases). The CDR3 sequence is 14 residues long. Trimming took 8 bases from V and 0 from J, leaving 11 bases between them. Germline V CDR1 and CDR2: SGHDN, FVKESK. The CDR3 protein is CASGAVGSGNTIYF. Written as DNA, the CDR3 is TGTGCCAGCGGGGCGGTAGGCTCTGGAAACACCATATATTTT.

V gene TRBV11-2 combines with J gene TRBJ1-6; TRBD1 aligns across 8 bases. Per the germline V gene, CDR1 is SGHAT and CDR2 is FQNNGV. The CDR3 extends over 18 amino acids. V gave up 2 bases and J gave up 0 bases; unmatched junction bases: 6. The CDR3 sequence: CASSLTTGGSSYNSPLHF. In DNA, the CDR3 is TGTGCCAGCAGCTTAACTACAGGGGGGAGCTCCTATAATTCACCCCTCCACTTT.

The chain is built from TRBV2 and TRBJ2-5; 12 positions agree with TRBD2. Per germline, CDR1 SNHLY and CDR2 FYNNEI. Trimming at V came to 6 bases and at J to 4 bases, leaving 3 bases not matched to a gene. The CDR3 consists of 14 residues. This CDR3 is CASREGLAGETQYF. DNA for the CDR3: TGTGCCAGCAGGGAGGGACTAGCGGGAGAGACCCAGTACTTC.

The J gene is TRBJ2-7, the V gene TRBV20-1, with unresolved D. The length of the CDR3 is 11 residues. Germline lookup yields CDR1 DFQATT and CDR2 SNEGSKA (reference sequence). The V gene lost 1 base and the J gene lost 4 bases, with 5 bases spanning the gap. The CDR3 sequence: CSARGPYEQYF. CDR3 sequence (DNA): TGCAGTGCTAGAGGGCCATACGAGCAGTACTTC.

The chain links TRBV19 to TRBJ2-5, with 8 bases fitting TRBD1. The length of the CDR3 is 15 residues. Looked up from germline, CDR1 is LNHDA and CDR2 is SQIVND (reference sequence). V was clipped by 6 bases and J by 5 bases; unmatched bases: 11. The CDR3 DNA reads TGTGCCAGTAGCCCAGACAGGGGTCCGGGGGAGACCCAGTACTTC. Translation: CASSPDRGPGETQYF.

V usage is TRBV14 and J usage is TRBJ1-5; D ambiguous. The length of the CDR3 is 16 residues. Germline-derived CDR1 and CDR2 are SGHDN and FVKESK. V gave up 10 bases and J gave up 6 bases, with 25 bases separating them. CDR3 nucleotide sequence: TGTGCCACCTTTGATACGCCCCGGGGAAGAAGTCAGCCCCAGCATTTT. It translates to CATFDTPRGRSQPQHF.

The chain combines TRBV27 with TRBJ1-1, with D possibly TRBD1 on 5 matching bases. The germline CDR1 and CDR2 sequences are MNHEY and SMNVEV (reference sequence). CDR3 length: 11 amino acids. Trimming left V 6 bases short and J 6 bases short, with 8 bases between. The CDR3 region is CASRWGAEAFF. The CDR3 DNA reads as TGTGCCAGCAGATGGGGGGCTGAAGCTTTCTTT.

CDR3 in amino acids: CATTSGGSSGELFF. CDR3 nucleotides: TGTGCCACCACTAGCGGGGGGTCTAGCGGGGAGCTGTTTTTT. The chain is built from TRBV2 and TRBJ2-2; 12 nucleotides match TRBD2. Germline values: CDR1 SNHLY, CDR2 FYNNEI. V was clipped by 10 bases and J by 7 bases; unmatched bases: 7. This CDR3 has 14 residues.

V and J are TRBV2 and TRBJ2-1; 8 positions match TRBD2. Germline loops: CDR1 SNHLY, CDR2 FYNNEI. The CDR3 runs 15 residues. V trimming: 6 bases; J trimming: 5 bases; junction bases outside the gene matches: 9. CDR3 amino acids: CASRVLAGNDNEQFF. As DNA, the CDR3 is TGTGCCAGCAGGGTTTTAGCGGGGAATGACAATGAGCAGTTCTTC.